The rows below give T cell receptor beta chains drawn from one sample of a study of metastatic and nonmetastatic thyroid tumors. MiXCR reprocessed the PCR reads for TCRdb. The sample holds roughly 32,000 clones, 18% seen once. Sequencing was carried out using blood. Receptor source: a female donor with papillary thyroid cancer or a benign thyroid nodule (not recorded which). Some clones in this sample may be carry-over from other donors' samples. CDR3s include the opening cysteine and the closing phenylalanine or tryptophan. The D gene is left open where the match is weak. The listing skips clone size in some rows; elsewhere it reads once, few, many or a size class.

size	V	D	J	DNA	CDR3
hyperexpanded	TRBV6-1	-	TRBJ1-2	TGTGCCAGCAGTGAACGAGAAGGGAGTTATGGCTACACCTTC	CASSEREGSYGYTF
-	TRBV3-1	-	TRBJ2-7	TGTGCCAGCAGCGACGACCAGTGGGGTGGAAATTTAGCCTACGAGCAGTACTTC	CASSDDQWGGNLAYEQYF
many	TRBV5-1	-	TRBJ1-6	TGCGCCAGCAGCTTGGACACATGGAATTCACCCCTCCACTTT	CASSLDTWNSPLHF
many	TRBV7-8	TRBD1	TRBJ2-5	TGTGCCAGCGCAACCGCAGGGGGCTTTGAGACCCAGTACTTC	CASATAGGFETQYF
many	TRBV15	-	TRBJ1-3	TGTGCCACCAGCAGAGTTTTGGGCTCTGGAAACACCATATATTTT	CATSRVLGSGNTIYF
-	TRBV12-3/TRBV12-4	-	TRBJ1-2	TGTGCCAGCAGTTTGTTCTGGGGATACTTCTACACCTTC	CASSLFWGYFYTF
many	TRBV24-1	-	TRBJ2-2	TGTGCCACCAGCCCCGCGGGATTCTTCGGGGGGGAGCTGTTTTTT	CATSPAGFFGGELFF
many	TRBV4-1	TRBD2	TRBJ2-7	TGCGCCAGCAGCCTCTCTCAGGCTAGCGGGGGGGCTGCCTCCTACGAGCAGTACTTC	CASSLSQASGGAASYEQYF
many	TRBV20-1	TRBD1	TRBJ1-3	TGCAGTGCTAGAGTTGTCGCGGGACAGGGTATAGGGTCTGGAAACACCATATATTTT	CSARVVAGQGIGSGNTIYF
many	TRBV29-1	-	TRBJ2-1	TGCAGCGTATTCGGGACCCCTGCTCGAGAGCAGTTCTTC	CSVFGTPAREQFF
many	TRBV7-7	-	TRBJ2-3	TGTGCTAGCAGCTTAGGTGGGGGCCGCACAGATACGCAGTATTTT	CASSLGGGRTDTQYF
many	TRBV12-3/TRBV12-4	-	TRBJ2-5	TGTGCCAGCAGTCCTTCAGGGCAAGGAGGGACCCAGTACTTC	CASSPSGQGGTQYF
many	TRBV7-3	-	TRBJ2-3	TGTGCCAGCAGCTCCTCCGGGCGGGGAGGCCTCACAGATACGCAGTATTTT	CASSSSGRGGLTDTQYF
many	TRBV5-1	TRBD2	TRBJ2-3	TGCGCCAGCAGTCGGACTAGCGGGGGGGCAGATACGCAGTATTTT	CASSRTSGGADTQYF
many	TRBV2	-	TRBJ2-7	TGTGCCAGCAGGGTGGACAGTTCGTTCGAGCAGTACTTC	CASRVDSSFEQYF
many	TRBV28	-	TRBJ1-2	TGTGCCAGCAGTTATGGGGGGGCGAACTATGGCTACACCTTC	CASSYGGANYGYTF
many	TRBV10-3	TRBD2	TRBJ2-1	TGTGCCATCAGTGATGCTAGCGGGGGGGCATCCTACAATGAGCAGTTCTTC	CAISDASGGASYNEQFF
many	TRBV18	TRBD1	TRBJ1-1	TGTGCCAGCTCACCACTTCCCCTATTACAGGGGGGGAACACTGAAGCTTTCTTT	CASSPLPLLQGGNTEAFF
many	TRBV19	-	TRBJ2-1	TGTGCCACTTCTACGGCAGGGGGGTACAATGAGCAGTTCTTC	CATSTAGGYNEQFF
many	TRBV7-8	-	TRBJ2-2	TGTGCCAGCAGCTTCGGGGGGAACACCGGGGAGCTGTTTTTT	CASSFGGNTGELFF
many	TRBV20-1	TRBD2	TRBJ2-5	TGCAGTGCTAGAGATGGTAGCGGGAGGAGGGAGACCCAGTACTTC	CSARDGSGRRETQYF
-	TRBV6-1	TRBD1	TRBJ2-2	TGTGCCAGCAGAAGGACAGGGACCACCGGGGAGCTGTTTTTT	CASRRTGTTGELFF
many	TRBV7-9	TRBD2	TRBJ2-7	TGTGCCAGCACCTTAGGGACTAGCAACGAGCAGTACTTC	CASTLGTSNEQYF
-	TRBV18	TRBD1	TRBJ1-5	TGTGCCAGCTCACCCCTTGGACAGGCTGATCAGCCCCAGCATTTT	CASSPLGQADQPQHF
few	TRBV10-1	-	TRBJ2-2	TGCGCCAGCAGTCTAACGACTGGAGAACTGACCGGGGAGCTGTTTTTT	CASSLTTGELTGELFF
few	TRBV28	TRBD2	TRBJ2-5	TGTGCCAGCAGTTTGACTAGCGGGCGGGAAGATACCCAGTACTTC	CASSLTSGREDTQYF
many	TRBV5-6	-	TRBJ1-2	TGTGCCAGCAGCTTGGTAGGGAATGGCTACACCTTC	CASSLVGNGYTF
-	TRBV27	TRBD1	TRBJ2-7	TGTGCCAGCTCTGGATCCGGGACAGGGACCTACGAGCAGTACTTC	CASSGSGTGTYEQYF
once	TRBV6-1	TRBD1	TRBJ1-6	TGTGCCAGCACCACAGAACCAGGGGGTAATTCACCCCTCCACTTT	CASTTEPGGNSPLHF
many	TRBV20-1	-	TRBJ1-5	TGCAGTGCTAGGTCGTCGGGGTCGGATCAGCCCCAGCATTTT	CSARSSGSDQPQHF
many	TRBV7-2	TRBD2	TRBJ2-1	TGTGCCGGCAGCCTTACCCCTAGCGGGAGCTCCTACAATGAGCAGTTCTTC	CAGSLTPSGSSYNEQFF
many	TRBV30	-	TRBJ1-1	TGTGCCTCCAGGGGAGTGAACACTGAAGCTTTCTTT	CASRGVNTEAFF
-	TRBV2	TRBD1	TRBJ1-1	TGTGCCAGCAGTGATTCCGGGACAGTGAACACTGAAGCTTTCTTT	CASSDSGTVNTEAFF
-	TRBV5-1	-	TRBJ2-7	TGCGCCAGCAGCTTGGACCTGGCACCGTGCGAGCAGTACTTC	CASSLDLAPCEQYF
few	TRBV9	TRBD2	TRBJ2-3	TGTGCCAGCAGCCCCCGGACTAGCGGGTCCACAGATACGCAGTATTTT	CASSPRTSGSTDTQYF
-	TRBV12-3/TRBV12-4	TRBD1	TRBJ1-1	TGTGCCAGCAGAAAACAGGGGTATACTGAAGCTTTCTTT	CASRKQGYTEAFF
-	TRBV5-1	TRBD1	TRBJ1-5	TGCGCCAGCAGCTTGGGGGTGGGACAGGGGAATCAGCCCCAGCATTTT	CASSLGVGQGNQPQHF
many	TRBV4-2	-	TRBJ2-7	TGTGCCAGCAGCCAAGATATAGACTACTATTCCTACGAGCAGTACTTC	CASSQDIDYYSYEQYF
once	TRBV20-1	TRBD2	TRBJ2-5	TGCAGTGATCTACGAGGGGAGCGGGGGGCCCTTTGGTTTCAAGAGACCAAGTACTTC	CSDLRGERGALWFQETKYF
few	TRBV19	-	TRBJ2-1	TGTGCCAGTAGTACCCCCCAGGGTTCCTACAATGAGCAGTTCTTC	CASSTPQGSYNEQFF
many	TRBV4-1	TRBD1	TRBJ1-6	TGCGCCAGCAGCCAAATGCCCACGGACAGGGGGTTTCGATCACCCCTCCACTTT	CASSQMPTDRGFRSPLHF
-	TRBV30	-	TRBJ1-5	TGTGCCTGGAGTGTAGGTAATCAGCCCCAGCATTTT	CAWSVGNQPQHF
many	TRBV30	-	TRBJ1-1	TGTGCCTGGAGTTCGGGGATGAACACTGAAGCTTTCTTT	CAWSSGMNTEAFF
-	TRBV12-3/TRBV12-4	-	TRBJ2-2	TGTGCCAGCAGTTTATCTGGACGGGACACCGGGGAGCTGTTTTTT	CASSLSGRDTGELFF
many	TRBV27	-	TRBJ2-3	TGTGCCAGCCGCCCGCGGCGGGACGGAAATACGCAGTATTTT	CASRPRRDGNTQYF
medium-sized	TRBV6-1	-	TRBJ2-7	TGTGCCAGCAGCCCCTCACCTGCTCGACACGAGCAGTACTTC	CASSPSPARHEQYF
many	TRBV19	TRBD2	TRBJ2-2	TGTGCCAGTAGTATAGTAGGGGTTAGCGGGGGGTCGAACACCGGGGAGCTGTTTTTT	CASSIVGVSGGSNTGELFF
many	TRBV7-9	TRBD2	TRBJ2-1	TGTGCCAGCAGGAGGGATAGCGGGAGGAATGAGCAGTTCTTC	CASRRDSGRNEQFF
-	TRBV30	-	TRBJ2-7	TGTGCCTGGAGTGTGTGGGAGCGTCACTACGAGCAGTACTTC	CAWSVWERHYEQYF
many	TRBV20-1	TRBD1	TRBJ2-3	TGCAGTACCGGGACAGGGCCGAACCCTAGCACAGATACGCAGTATTTT	CSTGTGPNPSTDTQYF
medium-sized	TRBV28	-	TRBJ1-1	TGTGCCAGCACCCTACAGGGGAACACTGAAGCTTTCTTT	CASTLQGNTEAFF
many	TRBV10-2	TRBD1	TRBJ2-5	TGCGCCAGCAGTGAGACTAGAGGGGGCGAGACCCAGTACTTC	CASSETRGGETQYF
medium-sized	TRBV6-1	TRBD2	TRBJ2-1	TGTGCCAGCAGTGAACTAGCGGGGGGGCCTCCGGATGAGCAGTTCTTC	CASSELAGGPPDEQFF
many	TRBV14	-	TRBJ1-2	TGTGCCAGCAGCCGGGGGAACTATGGCTACACCTTC	CASSRGNYGYTF
many	TRBV6-5	-	TRBJ2-7	TGTGCCAGCAGTTACGGGACTCAAAGCTACGAGCAGTACTTC	CASSYGTQSYEQYF
-	TRBV20-1	TRBD2	TRBJ2-1	TGCAGTGCTAGAGTTCTAGCGGGAGGTGAGCAGTTCTTC	CSARVLAGGEQFF
many	TRBV7-9	-	TRBJ2-7	TGTGCCGGCAGCGCCGGATACTACGAGCAGTACTTC	CAGSAGYYEQYF
-	TRBV11-3	TRBD1	TRBJ2-7	TGTGCCATCAGCCTACGGGACAGACCCTACGAGCAGTACTTC	CAISLRDRPYEQYF
many	TRBV10-3	-	TRBJ2-1	TGTGCCATCGGACTACCCGGCGCAGATGAGCAGTTCTTC	CAIGLPGADEQFF
many	TRBV7-2	TRBD2	TRBJ2-5	TGTGCCAGCAGCTTAGGGACTAGCGGAGGGGAGACCCAGTACTTC	CASSLGTSGGETQYF